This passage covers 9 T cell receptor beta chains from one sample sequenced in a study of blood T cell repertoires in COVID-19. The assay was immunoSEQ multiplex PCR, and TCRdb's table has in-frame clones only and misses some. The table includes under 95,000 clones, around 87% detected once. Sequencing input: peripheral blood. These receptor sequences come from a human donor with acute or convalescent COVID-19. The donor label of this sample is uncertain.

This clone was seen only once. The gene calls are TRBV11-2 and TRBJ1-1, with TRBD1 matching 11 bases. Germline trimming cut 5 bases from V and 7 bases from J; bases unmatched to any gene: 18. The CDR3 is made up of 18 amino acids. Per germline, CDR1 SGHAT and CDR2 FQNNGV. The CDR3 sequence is CASSRRTGGTGGNHEAFF. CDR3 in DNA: TGTGCCAGCAGCCGTCGAACCGGGGGGACAGGGGGGAATCATGAAGCTTTCTTT.

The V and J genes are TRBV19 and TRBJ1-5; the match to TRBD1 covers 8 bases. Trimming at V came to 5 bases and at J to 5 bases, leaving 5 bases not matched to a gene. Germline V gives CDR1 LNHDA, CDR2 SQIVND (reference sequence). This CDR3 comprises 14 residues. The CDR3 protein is CASSGRQGYQPQHF. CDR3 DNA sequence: TGTGCCAGTAGTGGTCGACAGGGGTATCAGCCCCAGCATTTT.

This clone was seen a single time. CDR3: CASSSSSRGPNQPQHF. The CDR3 DNA follows: TGTGCCAGCAGTTCCTCGAGTAGGGGTCCGAATCAGCCCCAGCATTTT. The rearrangement joins TRBV6-5 to TRBJ1-5; D is possibly TRBD1 (5 bases). CDR3 length equals 16 residues. Germline V lookup: CDR1 MNHEY, CDR2 SVGAGI. V lost 4 bases and J lost 4, with 17 bases in between.

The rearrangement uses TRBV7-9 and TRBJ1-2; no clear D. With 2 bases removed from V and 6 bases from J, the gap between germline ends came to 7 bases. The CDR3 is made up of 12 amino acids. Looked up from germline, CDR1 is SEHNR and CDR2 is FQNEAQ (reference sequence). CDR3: CASSLREDGYTF. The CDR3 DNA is TGTGCCAGCAGCTTACGAGAGGATGGCTACACCTTC.

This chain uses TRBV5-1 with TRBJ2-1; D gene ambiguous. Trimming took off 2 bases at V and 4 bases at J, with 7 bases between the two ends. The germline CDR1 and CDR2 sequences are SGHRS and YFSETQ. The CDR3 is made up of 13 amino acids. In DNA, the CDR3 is TGCGCCAGCAGCTTAGACGGGTACAATGAGCAGTTCTTC. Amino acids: CASSLDGYNEQFF.

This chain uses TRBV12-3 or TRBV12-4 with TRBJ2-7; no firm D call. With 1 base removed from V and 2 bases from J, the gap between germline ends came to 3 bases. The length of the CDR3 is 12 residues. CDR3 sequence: CASSLGAYEQYF. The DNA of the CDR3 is TGTGCCAGCAGTTTAGGAGCCTACGAGCAGTACTTC.

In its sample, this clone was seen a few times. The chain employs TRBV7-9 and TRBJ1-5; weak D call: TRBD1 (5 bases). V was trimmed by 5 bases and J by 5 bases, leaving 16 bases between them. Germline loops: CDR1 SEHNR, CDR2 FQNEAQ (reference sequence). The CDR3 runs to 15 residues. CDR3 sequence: CASSLSGFGDQPQHF. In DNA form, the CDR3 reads TGTGCCAGCAGCCTGTCAGGGTTTGGCGATCAGCCCCAGCATTTT.

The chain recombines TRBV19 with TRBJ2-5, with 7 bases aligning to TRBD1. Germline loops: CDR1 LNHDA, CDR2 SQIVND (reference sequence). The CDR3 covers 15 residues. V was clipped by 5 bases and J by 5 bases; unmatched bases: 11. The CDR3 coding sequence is TGTGCCAGTAGTGCCCCGGGACAGTCGAAGGAGACCCAGTACTTC. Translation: CASSAPGQSKETQYF.

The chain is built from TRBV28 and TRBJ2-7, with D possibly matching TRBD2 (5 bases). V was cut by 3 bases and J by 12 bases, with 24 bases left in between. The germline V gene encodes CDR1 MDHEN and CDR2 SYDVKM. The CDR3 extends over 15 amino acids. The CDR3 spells CASSFGRVSGERRYF. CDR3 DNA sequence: TGTGCCAGCAGTTTTGGGCGGGTTTCCGGGGAAAGGCGGTACTTC.